These T cell receptor beta chains were read from a single sample in a study of human T cells and chemical hapten exposure. One entry per CDR3 protein results from TCRdb running MiXCR on the RACE reads. The data hold 50,000 or so distinct CDR3 sequences, with 11% observed a single time. Sequencing was performed on whole blood, taken in connection with sensitization to the hapten diphenylcyclopropenone (DPC). Every receptor here comes from a woman between 40 and 50 years old with alopecia areata. Some clones in this sample may be carry-over from other donors' samples. Both conserved end residues are part of each CDR3. The D gene is left open where the match is weak. The size field is filled for only some rows; it gives once, few, many or a size class.

-	TRBV5-1	TRBJ2-1	many	TGCGCCAGCAGCGCCCAGACTGGTGACAATGAGCAGTTCTTC	CASSAQTGDNEQFF
TRBD1	TRBV7-9	TRBJ1-5	few	TGTGCCAGCAGCTCCGGGACAGGCAATCAGCCCCAGCATTTT	CASSSGTGNQPQHF
-	TRBV28	TRBJ1-2	few	TGTGCTTCGGGCGGAGAAGGCTACACCTTC	CASGGEGYTF
-	TRBV10-3	TRBJ1-6	few	TGTGCCATCAGCGAGCCTTTTTCACCCCTCCACTTT	CAISEPFSPLHF
TRBD1	TRBV28	TRBJ2-7	many	TGTGCCAGCAGTCCGCCCCCGGGACAGGGGGCTTTAGAGCAGTACTTC	CASSPPPGQGALEQYF
TRBD1	TRBV7-2	TRBJ2-1	few	TGTGCCAGCAGCTCGCCGGGACAGGGGTACAATGAGCAGTTCTTC	CASSSPGQGYNEQFF
-	TRBV20-1	TRBJ2-7	-	TGCAGTGCGGAAGGGTCAGCCCAGGGTTACGAGCAGTACTTC	CSAEGSAQGYEQYF
TRBD1	TRBV6-5	TRBJ1-1	-	TGTGCCAGCAGTTCCGGGACAGGGGCTGCTGAAGCTTTCTTT	CASSSGTGAAEAFF
TRBD2	TRBV9	TRBJ2-5	-	TGTGCCAGCAGCGCAGAGGGTAGCGGGAGGGCTGAGACCCAGTACTTC	CASSAEGSGRAETQYF
-	TRBV11-2	TRBJ2-2	few	TGTGCCAGCAGCTTAGCCGGGACCTCGAACACCGGGGAGCTGTTTTTT	CASSLAGTSNTGELFF
-	TRBV11-2	TRBJ2-2	few	TGTGCCAGCAGCTTTGTTGGACGATCGAACACCGGGGAGCTGTTTTTT	CASSFVGRSNTGELFF
TRBD1	TRBV10-2	TRBJ2-7	-	TGCGCCAGCAGTGACAGGGGGACCTACGAGCAGTACTTC	CASSDRGTYEQYF
-	TRBV5-1	TRBJ2-7	many	TGCGCCAGCAGCTTACCGGGCTACGAGCAGTACTTC	CASSLPGYEQYF
TRBD2	TRBV4-1	TRBJ2-1	-	TGCGCCAGCAGCCCGGGACTAGCGGACTACAATGAGCAGTTCTTC	CASSPGLADYNEQFF
-	TRBV10-3	TRBJ1-1	-	TGTGCCATCAGTCTCCAGGAGAACACTGAAGCTTTCTTT	CAISLQENTEAFF
TRBD1	TRBV20-1	TRBJ1-5	many	TGCAGTGCCCCCTCCGGCAGGGGGCTTCATCAGCCCCAGCATTTT	CSAPSGRGLHQPQHF
TRBD2	TRBV7-6	TRBJ2-3	-	TGTGCCAGCAGCTTTGGCGGGAGGGCTAGCACAGATACGCAGTATTTT	CASSFGGRASTDTQYF
-	TRBV12-3/TRBV12-4	TRBJ1-5	few	TGTGCCAGCAGCCTAGGGGTGGAGTTCGGCAATCAGCCCCAGCATTTT	CASSLGVEFGNQPQHF
-	TRBV7-9	TRBJ2-3	few	TGTGCCAGCAGCTTAGAACAGTACACAGATACGCAGTATTTT	CASSLEQYTDTQYF
-	TRBV20-1	TRBJ2-2	-	TGCAGTGCTAGGGCGAGCCCGAACACCGGGGAGCTGTTTTTT	CSARASPNTGELFF
-	TRBV4-3	TRBJ1-5	-	TGCGCCAGCAGCCAAGATTCAGATCAGCCCCAGCATTTT	CASSQDSDQPQHF
-	TRBV5-1	TRBJ2-4	-	TGCGCCAGCAGCTTGGGCGCAGGTTTAAACATTCAGTACTTC	CASSLGAGLNIQYF
-	TRBV10-3	TRBJ2-2	few	TGTGCCGCCGGGGAAGGACAGCACACCGGGGAGCTGTTTTTT	CAAGEGQHTGELFF
TRBD1	TRBV29-1	TRBJ2-1	many	TGCAGCGTCCGGGACAGCTCCTACAATGAGCAGTTCTTC	CSVRDSSYNEQFF
-	TRBV12-3/TRBV12-4	TRBJ2-1	-	TGTGCCAGCACCTTCAGCTCGGCTGAGCAGTTCTTC	CASTFSSAEQFF
TRBD2	TRBV10-3	TRBJ2-3	few	TGTGCCATCAGTGTGGGCGGGAGGACTAGCACAGATACGCAGTATTTT	CAISVGGRTSTDTQYF
-	TRBV3-1	TRBJ2-7	few	TGTGCCAGCAGCCAAGTCCACGAGCAGTACTTC	CASSQVHEQYF
-	TRBV7-2	TRBJ1-2	-	TGTGCCAGCAGCTCCCCTAACTATGGCTACACCTTC	CASSSPNYGYTF
-	TRBV6-1	TRBJ1-4	many	TGTGCCAGCAGTACGAGGACAGACCTAACTAATGAAAAACTGTTTTTT	CASSTRTDLTNEKLFF
TRBD2	TRBV14	TRBJ2-3	many	TGTGCCAGCAGCCAAGATTTCGGGGGGGCAAGCACAGATACGCAGTATTTT	CASSQDFGGASTDTQYF
-	TRBV7-3	TRBJ2-1	few	TGTGCCAGCAGCTTATCGGGAGTCTCCTACAATGAGCAGTTCTTC	CASSLSGVSYNEQFF
-	TRBV30	TRBJ2-5	few	TGTGCCTGGACCCTGAGCCGGGAGACCCAGTACTTC	CAWTLSRETQYF
TRBD2	TRBV4-3	TRBJ2-2	many	TGCGCCAGCAGCCAAGAAAGGGCTAGCGGGGGGCGGTTGGCCGGGGAGCTGTTTTTT	CASSQERASGGRLAGELFF
-	TRBV7-2	TRBJ2-2	-	TGTGCCAGCAGCTCCCGGGACGCGAACACCGGGGAGCTGTTTTTT	CASSSRDANTGELFF
TRBD1	TRBV28	TRBJ2-5	few	TGTGCCAGCAGTAACCCCGACAGGGGTTGGGAGACCCAGTACTTC	CASSNPDRGWETQYF
-	TRBV6-1	TRBJ1-5	-	TGTGCCAGCAGTGAGCTGGGACCAAGCAATCAGCCCCAGCATTTT	CASSELGPSNQPQHF
-	TRBV7-2	TRBJ2-3	-	TGTGCCAGCAGCTTAGAGGCGAGGGTTGATACGCAGTATTTT	CASSLEARVDTQYF
-	TRBV12-3/TRBV12-4	TRBJ2-5	many	TGTGCCAGCAGCCTCGGCGGCAGCCAAGAGACCCAGTACTTC	CASSLGGSQETQYF